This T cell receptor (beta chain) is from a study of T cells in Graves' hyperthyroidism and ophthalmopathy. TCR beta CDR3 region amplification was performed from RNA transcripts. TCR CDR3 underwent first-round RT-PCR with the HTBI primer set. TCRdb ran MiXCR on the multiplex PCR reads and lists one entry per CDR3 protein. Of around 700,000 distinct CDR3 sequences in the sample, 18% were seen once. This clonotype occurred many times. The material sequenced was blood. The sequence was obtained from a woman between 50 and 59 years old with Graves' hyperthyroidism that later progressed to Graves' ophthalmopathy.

The CDR3 DNA reads TGCAGTGCTAGAGATTTGGGCAGGGTGGCTCAGCCCCAGCATTTT. It yields the protein CSARDLGRVAQPQHF. The chain joins TRBV20-1 to TRBJ1-5; D might be TRBD1 (5 bases). CDR3 length equals 15 residues. Germline V gene lookup returns CDR1 DFQATT and CDR2 SNEGSKA (reference sequence). V was shortened by 0 bases and J by 6 bases, with 15 bases between the two germline ends.